These 32 T cell receptor beta chains were sequenced from one sample in a study of post-analysis software for immune sequencing data. Study-wide results and caveats: Five or six TRBV segments were more frequent in patients than controls; TRBV5-6, TRBV5-1 and TRBV20-1 belonged to this group.

Every TCR beta cDNA library bore unique molecular identifiers. TCRdb re-derived calls from the PCR reads in MiXCR, one entry per CDR3 protein. The table lists about 500,000 distinct CDR3 sequences, nearly 45% of them singletons. Their antigens are not known. The sample was blood. The receptors originated from a girl aged 5-17 years with multiple sclerosis.

This clonotype was observed a few times. The chain carries TRBV7-3 and TRBJ1-1; D is possibly TRBD1 (5 bases). V shed 5 bases and J shed 5 bases, with 18 bases lying between them. The CDR3 extends over 15 amino acids. The germline V gene encodes CDR1 SGHTA and CDR2 FQGTGA. The CDR3 reads CASSPSTVRGTEAFF. The CDR3 nucleotides read TGTGCCAGCAGCCCCTCGACAGTCCGGGGGACTGAAGCTTTCTTT.

V is TRBV6-2 or TRBV6-3 and J is TRBJ2-1; 7 nucleotides align to TRBD1. Looked up from germline, CDR1 is MNHEY and CDR2 is SVGEGT. The J segment lost 3 bases and the V segment lost 7 bases, leaving 6 bases of the junction unmatched. The CDR3 is 14 amino acids. The CDR3 sequence: CASIQQGNYNEQFF. DNA of the CDR3: TGTGCCAGCATCCAACAGGGGAACTACAATGAGCAGTTCTTC.

This clonotype was counted between two and nine times. The CDR3 bases are TGCAGCGTTCAATCCCCTATAAGCACAGATACGCAGTATTTT. Translated: CSVQSPISTDTQYF. V gene TRBV29-1 combines with J gene TRBJ2-3; D is unresolved. V lost 5 bases, J lost 0 bases, and 12 bases lay in between. Germline CDR1 reads SQVTM; CDR2 reads ANQGSEA. The CDR3 extends over 14 amino acids.

The chain uses TRBV6-1 and TRBJ2-4, with a tentative D call TRBD2 (6 bases). The DNA matches TRBJ2-5 better at its end, which makes the J call doubtful. CDR1 and CDR2 (germline): MNHNS, SASEGT. CDR3 length: 14 amino acids. The CDR3 loop is CASGGLLDFETQYF. CDR3 DNA sequence: TGTGCCAGTGGAGGGCTGCTGGATTTTGAGACCCAGTACTTC.

This clonotype was counted between two and nine times. CDR3 DNA sequence: TGTGCCAGCAGTCGACTAGCGGGAGGGTACAATGAGCAGTACTTC. It specifies CASSRLAGGYNEQYF. The chain has TRBV12-3 or TRBV12-4 and TRBJ2-7, with 14 bases matching TRBD2. This CDR3 spans 15 amino acids. Losses at the gene ends were 5 bases for V and 7 bases for J; bases not matched to a gene: 7.

To note about this clonotype: The junction departs from germline at one end; a sequencing error may be responsible. V gene TRBV29-1 combines with J gene TRBJ2-3; TRBD1 matches 7 bases. Germline assignment: CDR1 SQVTM and CDR2 ANQGSEA. The CDR3 covers 15 residues. The CDR3 here is CSSTVDREGTDAQYF. As DNA, the CDR3 is TGCAGCTCCACAGTCGACAGGGAAGGCACAGATGCGCAGTATTTT.

In its sample, this clonotype was seen a few times. The CDR3 sequence is CASSQLTENQETQYF. CDR3 bases: TGCGCCAGCAGCCAACTGACAGAGAACCAAGAGACCCAGTACTTC. The gene calls are TRBV5-1 and TRBJ2-5, with D possibly being TRBD1 (5 bases). From germline, CDR1 is SGHRS and CDR2 YFSETQ. Deletions cut 4 bases from V and 0 bases from J, with 13 bases between. The CDR3 length is 15 residues.

The gene calls are TRBV28 and TRBJ1-2, with 8 bases matching TRBD1. Germline lookup yields CDR1 MDHEN and CDR2 SYDVKM. There are 14 residues in the CDR3. Germline trimming cut 5 bases from V and 0 bases from J; bases unmatched to any gene: 2. The CDR3 reads CASSRTGPNYGYTF. The CDR3 nucleotides are TGTGCCAGCAGTCGGACAGGGCCTAACTATGGCTACACCTTC.

This clonotype occurred a few times. V usage is TRBV10-3 and J usage is TRBJ2-1; D unresolved. V was trimmed by 3 bases and J by 1 base, leaving 7 bases between them. Germline V lookup: CDR1 ENHRY, CDR2 SYGVKD. The CDR3 totals 14 residues. Written as DNA, the CDR3 is TGTGCCATCAGTGATCTAAGTTCCTACAATGAGCAGTTCTTC. It codes for CAISDLSSYNEQFF.

The J gene is TRBJ1-6, the V gene TRBV7-9; D is unresolved. This CDR3 has 14 residues. Trimming shortened V by 3 bases and J by 10 bases, and 13 bases separated the two germline ends. Germline assignment: CDR1 SEHNR and CDR2 FQNEAQ (reference sequence). CDR3 sequence reads: CASSFSGNGSPLHF. CDR3 sequence (DNA): TGTGCCAGCAGCTTTTCGGGGAATGGATCACCCCTCCACTTT. Supplemented by reference TRBV7-9 and TRBJ1-6, the full variable domain reads DTGVSQNPRHKITKRGQNVTFRCDPISEHNRLYWYRQTLGQGPEFLTYFQNEAQLEKSRLLSDRFSAERPKGSFSTLEIQRTEQGDSAMYLCASSFSGNGSPLHFGNGTRLTVT.

The rearrangement links TRBV2 to TRBJ2-3, with D perhaps TRBD1 or TRBD2 (5 bases each). Deletions cut 11 bases from V and 5 bases from J, with 17 bases between. The CDR3 is 13 amino acids. Germline CDR1 is SNHLY and CDR2 is FYNNEI. The CDR3 spells CACLGTRRDTQYF. The DNA for the CDR3 is TGTGCCTGCCTCGGGACCCGGAGAGATACGCAGTATTTT.

The V gene is TRBV29-1, the J gene TRBJ2-2; no reliable D call. The germline V gene has CDR1 SQVTM and CDR2 ANQGSEA. The CDR3 runs to 17 residues. V was cut by 0 bases and J by 5 bases, with 19 bases left in between. The CDR3: CSVEDRVPQWWTGELFF. The DNA for the CDR3 is TGCAGCGTTGAAGATCGGGTCCCGCAGTGGTGGACCGGGGAGCTGTTTTTT.

V and J are TRBV7-2 and TRBJ1-2, with a tentative D call TRBD1 (5 bases). Trimming cost V 8 bases and J 2 bases, with 12 bases left between them. The CDR3 extends over 13 amino acids. Looked up from germline, CDR1 is SGHTA and CDR2 is FQGNSA. CDR3 region: CASLPTANYGYTF. In nucleotides, the CDR3 is TGTGCCAGCTTACCGACAGCCAACTATGGCTACACCTTC.

The CDR3 DNA sequence: TGCAGTGCTAGAGATAACAACAGGGGCCGTGATGGCTACACCTTC. Its translation: CSARDNNRGRDGYTF. The chain employs TRBV20-1 and TRBJ1-2; 7 positions match TRBD1. Germline CDR1 DFQATT, CDR2 SNEGSKA (reference sequence). J lost 6 bases, V lost 0 bases, and 10 bases had no gene match. The CDR3 contains 15 residues.

The rearrangement links TRBV28 to TRBJ2-3; TRBD1 aligns across 9 bases. CDR1 and CDR2 (germline): MDHEN, SYDVKM. This CDR3 has 16 amino acids. The J segment lost 2 bases and the V segment lost 5 bases, leaving 8 bases of the junction unmatched. The CDR3 loop reads CASSSIQGAVTDTQYF. The CDR3 coding sequence is TGTGCCAGCAGTAGTATACAGGGGGCGGTCACAGATACGCAGTATTTT.

The rearrangement links TRBV29-1 to TRBJ1-1; tentatively, D is TRBD1 (5 bases). The CDR3 loop spans 13 amino acids. The V gene lost 7 bases and the J gene lost 1 base, with 13 bases spanning the gap. Germline V CDR1 and CDR2: SQVTM, ANQGSEA. The CDR3 reads CSAARGQNTEAFF. In DNA form, the CDR3 reads TGCAGCGCCGCGAGGGGCCAGAACACTGAAGCTTTCTTT.

This clonotype was counted a few times. The CDR3 spells CASRAPGQQYGYTF. The CDR3 nucleotides are TGTGCCAGCAGGGCACCCGGACAGCAGTATGGCTACACCTTC. V gene TRBV6-5 combines with J gene TRBJ1-2; D might be TRBD1 (6 bases). With 6 bases removed from V and 5 bases from J, the gap between germline ends came to 16 bases. CDR1 and CDR2 (germline): MNHEY, SVGAGI. This CDR3 spans 14 amino acids.

This chain connects TRBV11-2 to TRBJ2-5; D call uncertain. The end of the DNA fits TRBJ2-7 better, so the J call may be wrong. CDR3 length equals 14 residues. From germline, CDR1 is SGHAT and CDR2 FQNNGV. The CDR3 sequence is CASSFSSVVYEQYF. The CDR3 region has the DNA TGTGCCAGCAGCTTTTCCAGCGTGGTTTACGAGCAGTACTTC.

The genes are TRBV6-5 and TRBJ2-3, with a possible D match to TRBD2 (6 bases). Trimming cost V 0 bases and J 6 bases, with 10 bases left between them. Germline V gene data show CDR1 as MNHEY and CDR2 as SVGAGI. This CDR3 spans 14 amino acids. In DNA, the CDR3 is TGTGCCAGCAGTTACTCTAGGAGCGGGGATACGCAGTATTTT. This sequence encodes CASSYSRSGDTQYF.

The chain couples TRBV5-1 to TRBJ2-1; 11 bases line up with TRBD2. Germline V lookup: CDR1 SGHRS, CDR2 YFSETQ. The J segment lost 2 bases and the V segment lost 5 bases, leaving 6 bases of the junction unmatched. CDR3 length: 16 residues. CDR3: CASSFTGLAAYNEQFF. The CDR3 bases are TGCGCCAGCAGTTTTACGGGACTAGCGGCCTACAATGAGCAGTTCTTC.

This clonotype turned up a few times. The chain has TRBV5-1 and TRBJ1-1; D gene uncertain. Trimming stripped 1 base from V and 4 bases from J, with 11 bases between. The CDR3 spans 14 residues. In germline, CDR1 is SGHRS, CDR2 YFSETQ. CDR3 residues: CASSLNHAGTEAFF. The CDR3 DNA reads TGCGCCAGCAGCTTGAATCACGCGGGCACTGAAGCTTTCTTT.

This chain uses TRBV5-1 with TRBJ2-7; D is perhaps TRBD2 (6 bases). Trimming removed 4 bases from V and 2 bases from J, with 13 bases in between. The CDR3 spans 14 residues. Per the germline V gene, CDR1 is SGHRS and CDR2 is YFSETQ. The CDR3 protein is CASSAGMGTYEQYF. Here the CDR3 DNA reads TGCGCCAGCAGCGCGGGGATGGGAACCTACGAGCAGTACTTC.

The V call is TRBV28, the J call TRBJ2-1, with TRBD2 matching 8 bases. This CDR3 has 15 amino acids. V shed 3 bases and J 7 bases; nucleotides not matched to a gene: 8. The germline V gene encodes CDR1 MDHEN and CDR2 SYDVKM. The CDR3 nucleotides read TGTGCCAGCAGTTTCGAAGGACTAGCAGTAAATGAGCAGTTCTTC. Encoded protein: CASSFEGLAVNEQFF.

The CDR3 bases are TGTGCCAGCAGTGAATACGGGCCCCCCCAGCATTTT. It specifies CASSEYGPPQHF. The V call is TRBV6-1, the J call TRBJ1-5; D is ambiguous. This CDR3 is built from 12 residues. CDR1 and CDR2 (germline): MNHNS, SASEGT. The ends were cut back, 2 bases at V and 10 bases at J, with 9 bases in the middle.

This clonotype was seen a single time. The chain links TRBV7-9 to TRBJ2-1, with TRBD1 matching over 10 bases. The length of the CDR3 is 17 residues. V lost 5 bases and J lost 4; bases outside the gene matches: 11. Germline V gives CDR1 SEHNR, CDR2 FQNEAQ (reference sequence). CDR3: CASSLGTGDPYYNEQFF. The CDR3 coding sequence is TGTGCCAGCAGCCTCGGGACAGGGGATCCCTATTACAATGAGCAGTTCTTC. Full variable domain (missing parts from reference TRBV7-9 and TRBJ2-1): DTGVSQNPRHKITKRGQNVTFRCDPISEHNRLYWYRQTLGQGPEFLTYFQNEAQLEKSRLLSDRFSAERPKGSFSTLEIQRTEQGDSAMYLCASSLGTGDPYYNEQFFGPGTRLTVL.

This sequence joins TRBV28 and TRBJ1-5; 7 bases agree with TRBD1. Looked up from germline, CDR1 is MDHEN and CDR2 is SYDVKM. After removal of 8 bases from V and 6 bases from J, the junction contained 10 bases not matched to a gene. The CDR3 covers 14 residues. CDR3 DNA: TGTGCCAGCGTCTGGGGGACAGCGGGTCAGCCCCAGCATTTT. Protein: CASVWGTAGQPQHF.

On this clonotype: It is unclear where the CDR3 begins or ends on the DNA, so no DNA is shown, and the CDR3 is as TCRdb lists it. The chain carries TRBV20-1 and TRBJ2-1; the DNA was not compared with TRBD1, the D call given in the table. Germline CDR1 reads DFQATT; CDR2 reads SNEGSKA (reference sequence). The CDR3 adds up to 16 amino acids, both ends counted. The CDR3 loop reads CSARDFGNGKSNEQFF.

This chain links TRBV3-1 with TRBJ2-1, with 12 bases that match TRBD2. This CDR3 has 22 residues. The germline V gene has CDR1 LGHDT and CDR2 YNNKEL (reference sequence). The junction had 20 bases not matched to a gene; V was cut back by 2 bases and J by 3 bases. The chain's CDR3 is CASSQSLTEASGRAYLYNEQFF. The CDR3 nucleotides are TGTGCCAGCAGCCAATCTCTAACCGAAGCTAGCGGGAGGGCCTACCTCTACAATGAGCAGTTCTTC.

The chain combines TRBV6-2 or TRBV6-3 with TRBJ2-1, with TRBD2 matching over 11 bases. V shed 2 bases and J 7 bases; nucleotides not matched to a gene: 7. This CDR3 has 16 residues. The germline gives CDR1 MNHEY, CDR2 SVGEGT. The CDR3 spells CASSYPTSGSRNEQFF. CDR3 in DNA: TGTGCCAGCAGTTACCCTACTAGCGGGAGTCGGAATGAGCAGTTCTTC.

This chain uses TRBV5-1 with TRBJ2-1; possibly TRBD1 for D (5 bases). The CDR3 sequence is 11 residues long. The germline V and J ends were trimmed by 5 bases and 8 bases, with 8 bases remaining between them. Germline V gives CDR1 SGHRS, CDR2 YFSETQ. DNA of the CDR3: TGCGCCAGCAGAGGGGTCGATGAGCAGTTCTTC. Translated: CASRGVDEQFF.

The chain has TRBV29-1 and TRBJ2-5, with 7 positions matching TRBD2. Germline lookup yields CDR1 SQVTM and CDR2 ANQGSEA. V gave up 4 bases and J gave up 5 bases; unmatched junction bases: 10. The CDR3 runs to 14 residues. This chain's CDR3 is CSVGSAGVAETQYF. DNA of the CDR3: TGCAGCGTTGGATCGGCGGGGGTAGCGGAGACCCAGTACTTC.

This clonotype was picked up one time. The chain has TRBV18 and TRBJ2-4, with 9 bases fitting TRBD1. TRBJ2-7 explains the end of the DNA better; the J call may be wrong. This CDR3 contains 17 residues. Germline V lookup: CDR1 KGHSH, CDR2 LQKENI. The CDR3 coding sequence is TGTGCCAGCTCACCACGAGGGTCTGGGACAGGGATTGTCGAGCAGTACTTC. Translation: CASSPRGSGTGIVEQYF.